The 14 T cell receptor beta chains below were found in one sample sequenced in a study of regulatory T cells in long-lasting Graves disease. To make TCR beta libraries, researchers used iRepertoire HTBI primers and Arm-PCR of CDR3 regions. TCRdb re-derived calls from the multiplex PCR reads in MiXCR, one entry per CDR3 protein. Seen here are roughly 440,000 distinct CDR3 sequences, approximately 16% observed once, and the top ten hold 20% to 25%. Sample time point: newly diagnosed GD, antithyroid drugs for less than 3 months. RNA from PBMCs was the source of the TCR library. In addition, the sample was reused for a study of T cells in Graves' hyperthyroidism and ophthalmopathy.

This specimen was peripheral blood mononuclear cells (PBMCs), taken at new diagnosis, from a patient treated with antithyroid drugs. The receptor set was obtained from a woman aged 18-30 years with Graves disease.

The chain carries TRBV4-1 and TRBJ2-1; no clear D. The germline V gene encodes CDR1 MGHRA and CDR2 YSYEKL. The CDR3 is 16 residues long. Between the trimmed V and J ends, which lost 0 bases and 1 base, there was a span of 10 bases. In DNA form, the CDR3 reads TGCGCCAGCAGCCAAGATGGGCTACTGTCCTACAATGAGCAGTTCTTC. Amino acid sequence: CASSQDGLLSYNEQFF.

This clonotype was picked up many times. V and J are TRBV6-2 or TRBV6-3 and TRBJ2-7; D might be TRBD1 (6 bases). Germline CDR1 MNHEY, CDR2 SVGEGT. This CDR3 is built from 14 residues. Trimming left V 5 bases short and J 3 bases short, with 14 bases between. The CDR3 sequence is CASSEVLDSYEQYF. Here the CDR3 DNA reads TGTGCCAGCAGTGAAGTGTTGGACAGCTACGAGCAGTACTTC.

This clonotype has a count of ten or more. The rearrangement joins TRBV30 to TRBJ2-5; D unclear. Germline loops: CDR1 GTSNPN, CDR2 SVGIG (reference sequence). This CDR3 is 10 amino acids long. Trimming cost V 1 base and J 5 bases, with 2 bases left between them. CDR3 bases: TGTGCCTGGAGTGGGGAGACCCAGTACTTC. Its translation: CAWSGETQYF.

This clonotype was detected once. The chain combines TRBV5-1 with TRBJ1-1; D unresolved. Trimming cost V 2 bases and J 7 bases, with 6 bases left between them. In germline, CDR1 is SGHRS, CDR2 YFSETQ. The CDR3 extends over 11 amino acids. Here the CDR3 reads CASSFLNEAFF. Written as DNA, the CDR3 is TGCGCCAGCAGCTTCCTGAATGAAGCTTTCTTT. The whole variable domain, filled in from reference TRBV5-1 and TRBJ1-1, reads KAGVTQTPRYLIKTRGQQVTLSCSPISGHRSVSWYQQTPGQGLQFLFEYFSETQRNKGNFPGRFSGRQFSNSRSEMNVSTLELGDSALYLCASSFLNEAFFGQGTRLTVV.

This clonotype has at least ten counts. This chain joins TRBV11-1 and TRBJ1-1; tentative D call: TRBD1 (6 bases). CDR1 SGHAT and CDR2 FQDESV come from the germline V gene (reference sequence). V was clipped by 6 bases and J by 0 bases, with 17 bases between them. The CDR3 length is 16 residues. The CDR3 sequence: CASSRPRGGLNTEAFF. The CDR3 nucleotides are TGTGCCAGCAGTCGACCGAGGGGGGGGCTGAACACTGAAGCTTTCTTT.

This clonotype was counted many times. The chain couples TRBV19 to TRBJ1-4, with 7 bases that match TRBD1. Trimming took 6 bases from V and 5 from J; bases not matched to a gene: 6. Germline V gene lookup returns CDR1 LNHDA and CDR2 SQIVND (reference sequence). The CDR3 loop spans 14 amino acids. The CDR3 DNA follows: TGTGCCAGTAGCCAGGGGACAGTGAATGAAAAACTGTTTTTT. Amino acids: CASSQGTVNEKLFF.

The genes are TRBV5-6 and TRBJ2-7; tentatively, D is TRBD1 (5 bases). V gave up 7 bases and J gave up 1 base, with 15 bases separating them. The length of the CDR3 is 14 residues. From germline, CDR1 is SGHDT and CDR2 YYEEEE. The CDR3 bases are TGTGCCAGCTCTCTACAGGAAAATTCCTACGAGCAGTACTTC. It specifies CASSLQENSYEQYF.

This CDR3 reads CASSFGNSNQPQHF. As DNA, the CDR3 is TGTGCCAGCAGTTTTGGAAATAGCAATCAGCCCCAGCATTTT. The chain is built from TRBV12-3 or TRBV12-4 and TRBJ1-5; no firm D call. The V gene lost 3 bases and the J gene lost 0 bases, with 6 bases spanning the gap. The CDR3 has 14 amino acids.

The rearrangement joins TRBV11-2 to TRBJ2-7; TRBD1 is a possible D gene (5 bases). V was trimmed by 2 bases and J by 4 bases, leaving 12 bases between them. The CDR3 totals 14 residues. Per the germline V gene, CDR1 is SGHAT and CDR2 is FQNNGV. CDR3: CASSLKGQGYEQYF. CDR3 bases: TGTGCCAGCAGCTTAAAAGGGCAGGGTTACGAGCAGTACTTC.

This clonotype was observed a handful of times. This chain connects TRBV9 to TRBJ1-4; maybe TRBD1 (6 bases). Trimming took off 1 base at V and 6 bases at J, with 13 bases between the two ends. CDR1 SGDLS and CDR2 YYNGEE come from the germline V gene. The CDR3 sequence is 15 residues long. The CDR3 DNA sequence: TGTGCCAGCAGCGTATTGGGGACAACCTATGAAAAACTGTTTTTT. Translation gives CASSVLGTTYEKLFF.

This clonotype was recorded at least ten times. This CDR3 is CASREGGSYEQYF. DNA for the CDR3: TGCGCCAGCAGGGAGGGAGGGTCCTACGAGCAGTACTTC. The chain uses TRBV5-1 and TRBJ2-7; the match to TRBD2 covers 7 bases. The CDR3 covers 13 residues. Germline V CDR1 and CDR2: SGHRS, YFSETQ. Losses at the gene ends were 5 bases for V and 1 base for J; bases not matched to a gene: 3.

The chain links TRBV9 to TRBJ1-2; possible D gene TRBD1, 5 bases. Germline values: CDR1 SGDLS, CDR2 YYNGEE. The CDR3 consists of 11 residues. V lost 2 bases, J lost 7 bases, and 6 bases lay in between. The CDR3: CASSVGPGYTF. The CDR3 DNA is TGTGCCAGCAGCGTGGGGCCTGGCTACACCTTC.

Concerning this clonotype: It may be a read error: a sequence one base away is much more abundant. J is TRBJ2-7 and V is TRBV7-2; the D is unclear. Trimming pared 1 base from V and 6 bases from J, leaving 4 bases between. Germline V CDR1 and CDR2: SGHTA, FQGNSA. The CDR3 covers 11 residues. CDR3 sequence reads: CASSLVSEQYF. The CDR3 nucleotides are TGTGCCAGCAGCTTAGTGAGCGAGCAGTACTTC.

This clonotype was observed many times. This chain links TRBV5-1 with TRBJ2-1, with D uncertain. Trimming removed 4 bases at V and 3 bases at J, with 14 bases between. The CDR3 contains 15 residues. Germline assignment: CDR1 SGHRS and CDR2 YFSETQ. CDR3 protein: CASSPLGNNYNEQFF. The CDR3 nucleotides read TGCGCCAGCAGCCCCTTGGGGAATAACTACAATGAGCAGTTCTTC.